The sequence of this TCR beta chain was determined in a study of human T cells and chemical hapten exposure. The CDR3 is made up of 12 amino acids. Germline lookup yields CDR1 LGHDT and CDR2 YNNKEL (reference sequence). The germline V and J ends were trimmed by 1 base and 4 bases, with 5 bases remaining between them. The time point was: patch test 2, 6 weeks after DPC sensitization. Sample treatment: therapeutic diphenylcyclopropenone sensitization with weekly scalp DPC. Library construction involved attaching unique molecular identifiers to individual cDNA molecules, which allowed quantitative, reproducible TCR counting. TCRdb analysed the RACE reads with MiXCR anew, one entry per CDR3 protein. The data contain under 100,000 distinct CDR3 sequences, roughly 10% of them singletons.

V gene TRBV3-1 combines with J gene TRBJ2-7; no reliable D call. This specimen consisted of whole blood, obtained in connection with sensitization to the hapten diphenylcyclopropenone (DPC). The clonotype was recovered from a woman aged 25 to 39 with alopecia areata. Some clones in this sample may be carry-over from other donors' samples. The CDR3: CASSQVWYEQYF. The CDR3 DNA is TGTGCCAGCAGCCAAGTGTGGTACGAGCAGTACTTC.